The rows below give T cell receptor beta chains drawn from one sample of a study of blood T cell repertoires in COVID-19. The assay was immunoSEQ multiplex PCR, and TCRdb's table has in-frame clones only and misses some. This table holds 150,000 to 190,000 clones, over 60% found once. Sequenced: peripheral blood. The receptors were sampled from an elderly woman with acute or convalescent COVID-19. CDR3s include the opening cysteine and the closing phenylalanine or tryptophan. D genes are given only for firm matches. Part of the rows lack a size; the others show once, few, many or a class for expanded clones.

>-|TRBV3-1/TRBV3-2|-|TRBJ1-2
TGTGCCAGCAGCCCCTCAGACAGGCCAAACTATGGCTACACCTTC
CASSPSDRPNYGYTF
>TRBD2|TRBV27|-|TRBJ2-1
TGTGCCAGCAGTTTATCCCTGACTAGCGGCTCCTACAATGAGCAGTTCTTC
CASSLSLTSGSYNEQFF
>-|TRBV5-1|few|TRBJ1-1
TGCGCCAGCAGCTTGGGGGGCCTCAACACTGAAGCTTTCTTT
CASSLGGLNTEAFF
>-|TRBV7-9|-|TRBJ1-2
TGTGCCAGCAGCTTAGACATCTATGGCTACACCTTC
CASSLDIYGYTF
>-|TRBV20-1|-|TRBJ2-7
TGCAGTGCTAGTGGGGGGGGCGCAACAACCTACGAGCAGTACTTC
CSASGGGATTYEQYF
>TRBD2|TRBV6-6|-|TRBJ2-7
TGTGCCAGCAGTTACGGTGCGGGGGGATCTACCTACGAGCAGTACTTC
CASSYGAGGSTYEQYF
>TRBD2|TRBV7-2|-|TRBJ2-2
TGTGCCAGCAGCTTCTCAGAGGGCGGGGGGCTGTTTTTT
CASSFSEGGGLFF
>-|TRBV11-2|-|TRBJ2-3
TGTGCCAGCAGCCTCGAGAGGTCGGTCACAGATACGCAGTATTTT
CASSLERSVTDTQYF
>-|TRBV18|-|TRBJ1-3
TGTGCCAGCTCCTACGACATCTCCTCTGGAAACACCATATATTTT
CASSYDISSGNTIYF
>TRBD1|TRBV18|few|TRBJ1-6
TGTGCCAGCTCACACGGACAGGGGGCTAGCAATTCACCCCTCCACTTT
CASSHGQGASNSPLHF
>-|TRBV6-5|-|TRBJ1-1
TGTGCCAGCAGTTACACCGGACAGCTGATGAACACTGAAGCTTTCTTT
CASSYTGQLMNTEAFF
>TRBD1|TRBV14|-|TRBJ1-2
TGTGCCAGCAGCCTAGGGACAGGACAAGGCTACACCTTC
CASSLGTGQGYTF
>-|TRBV7-8|-|TRBJ1-1
TGTGCCAGCAGCTTAGGGCTTTTTACTGAAGCTTTCTTT
CASSLGLFTEAFF
>-|TRBV5-8|few|TRBJ1-3
TGTGCCAGCAGCCTGGAGGTTATCGGAGGTGGTGGAAACACCATATATTTT
CASSLEVIGGGGNTIYF
>TRBD1|TRBV6-5|-|TRBJ1-5
TGTGCCAGCAGTTACCAGGGACAGAAGCATTTT
CASSYQGQKHF
>-|TRBV30|-|TRBJ2-5
TGTGCCTGGAGTACAGGGATCGGCCCAAAAGAGACCCAGTACTTC
CAWSTGIGPKETQYF
>-|TRBV19|-|TRBJ2-1
TGTGCCAGTAGTTCAACCAGGCTCCGTTCCTACAATGAGCAGTTCTTC
CASSSTRLRSYNEQFF
>-|TRBV12-3/TRBV12-4|-|TRBJ1-5
TGTGCCAGCAGTTTCGACTCCCAGCCCCAGCATTTT
CASSFDSQPQHF
>TRBD2|TRBV9|-|TRBJ2-5
TGTGCCAGCAGCGAGGAGGGACTAGCGGGAAGAGAGACCCAGTACTTC
CASSEEGLAGRETQYF
>TRBD2|TRBV24-1|-|TRBJ2-1
TGTGCCACCAGTGATTTGGCGGGGGATGAGCAGTTCTTC
CATSDLAGDEQFF
>-|TRBV12-5|-|TRBJ1-2
TGTGCTAGTGGATCCGGACAGAAGAACTATGGCTACACCTTC
CASGSGQKNYGYTF